A single sample gave rise to the 7 T cell receptor beta chains below, sequenced in a study of T-cell reconstitution after alpha-beta-depleted transplantation in children. The TCRbeta library incorporated unique molecular identifiers. TCRdb re-analysed the PCR reads in MiXCR, keeping a single row per CDR3 protein. The sample lists about 540,000 distinct CDR3 sequences; 27% were seen once. The sample in question was PBMCs, obtained before TCRalphabeta/CD19-depleted stem cell transplant. The receptors stem from a boy under two years old with Wiskott-Aldrich syndrome, due to receive a stem cell transplant.

This chain links TRBV9 with TRBJ2-7; TRBD2 aligns across 8 bases. The CDR3 is made up of 16 amino acids. Per germline, CDR1 SGDLS and CDR2 YYNGEE. V was pared by 0 bases and J by 2 bases, with 7 bases of the junction left unmatched. As DNA, the CDR3 is TGTGCCAGCAGCGTAGGGGCGGGAGGAAAGACCTACGAGCAGTACTTC. It yields the protein CASSVGAGGKTYEQYF. The complete variable domain, with remaining parts taken from reference TRBV9 and TRBJ2-7, reads DSGVTQTPKHLITATGQRVTLRCSPRSGDLSVYWYQQSLDQGLQFLIQYYNGEERAKGNILERFSAQQFPDLHSELNLSSLELGDSALYFCASSVGAGGKTYEQYFGPGTRLTVT.

The chain recombines TRBV5-6 with TRBJ1-4, with D perhaps TRBD1 (5 bases). Germline CDR1 SGHDT, CDR2 YYEEEE. This CDR3 region has 15 residues. With 1 base removed from V and 8 bases from J, the gap between germline ends came to 15 bases. The CDR3 spells CASSLRTQGREKLFF. CDR3 coding DNA: TGTGCCAGCAGCTTGCGTACCCAGGGTAGGGAAAAACTGTTTTTT. Supplemented by reference TRBV5-6 and TRBJ1-4, the full variable domain reads DAGVTQSPTHLIKTRGQQVTLRCSPKSGHDTVSWYQQALGQGPQFIFQYYEEEERQRGNFPDRFSGHQFPNYSSELNVNALLLGDSALYLCASSLRTQGREKLFFGSGTQLSVL.

This clonotype appeared a few times. The V call is TRBV21-1, the J call TRBJ2-5; TRBD2, the D gene given by the table, was not confirmed from the DNA. TRBV21-1 is classified as a pseudogene. The CDR3 totals 16 residues. CDR3 DNA sequence: TGTGCCAGCAGCAAAGTTTTCTGGAGGGCCCAAGAGACCCAGTACTTC. This translates into CASSKVFWRAQETQYF.

The rearrangement joins TRBV10-2 to TRBJ2-1; D unclear. The CDR3 length is 13 residues. Germline CDR1 WSHSY, CDR2 SAAADI. V shed 7 bases and J shed 6 bases, with 13 bases lying between them. The CDR3, as DNA: TGCGCCAGCATAAGTTGGCAGCGCAATGAGCAGTTCTTC. Protein product: CASISWQRNEQFF.

The gene calls are TRBV28 and TRBJ2-5; the match to TRBD2 covers 14 bases. Germline assignment: CDR1 MDHEN and CDR2 SYDVKM. Trimming at V came to 3 bases and at J to 5 bases, leaving 8 bases not matched to a gene. The CDR3 sequence is 17 residues long. CDR3 region: CASSFGTSGSWEETQYF. The CDR3 DNA follows: TGTGCCAGCAGTTTTGGGACTAGCGGGAGTTGGGAGGAGACCCAGTACTTC.

The chain recombines TRBV29-1 with TRBJ2-7; 12 bases align to TRBD2. V gave up 5 bases and J gave up 6 bases; unmatched junction bases: 11. From germline, CDR1 is SQVTM and CDR2 ANQGSEA. CDR3 length equals 15 residues. The CDR3 here is CSVWTSGTSEREQYF. CDR3 sequence (DNA): TGCAGCGTTTGGACTAGCGGGACGAGTGAGCGCGAGCAGTACTTC.

This clonotype was recorded once. The rearrangement uses TRBV28 and TRBJ2-5, with 10 positions matching TRBD2. The length of the CDR3 is 16 residues. V shed 5 bases and J 5 bases; nucleotides not matched to a gene: 11. Per the germline V gene, CDR1 is MDHEN and CDR2 is SYDVKM. CDR3 residues: CASSLGGSAGGETQYF. The CDR3 nucleotides read TGTGCCAGCAGTCTGGGGGGGTCAGCGGGAGGGGAGACCCAGTACTTC.